Given below is one TCR beta chain in context. As yet, its antigen is unknown. This record belongs to a study of T cell responses to AZD1222 COVID-19 vaccine. Overall study: Second doses at about 4 or about 12 weeks were pooled. Study-level results: Donor demographics were predominantly white British with a female majority; clonal diversity may be underestimated. Seropositive at baseline were only five or six AZD1222 recipients. Unmutated variant regions reportedly attract nearly half of all spike-specific TCRs.

There are 13 residues in the CDR3. V shed 5 bases and J shed 5 bases, with 9 bases lying between them. Germline V gene data show CDR1 as MNHEY and CDR2 as SVGAGI. Profiling relied on immunoSEQ multiplex PCR, and the TCRdb table lists in-frame clones only, not all of them. In the table there are 60,000 to 65,000 clones, about four fifths of which are singletons. The source was peripheral blood, collected on day 0 of AZD1222 vaccination. The TCR sequence derives from an adult in good health. V is TRBV6-5 and J is TRBJ2-2; tentatively, D is TRBD2 (5 bases). The CDR3 region is CASSKRGTGELFF. The CDR3 DNA sequence: TGTGCCAGCAGTAAGCGAGGGACCGGGGAGCTGTTTTTT.